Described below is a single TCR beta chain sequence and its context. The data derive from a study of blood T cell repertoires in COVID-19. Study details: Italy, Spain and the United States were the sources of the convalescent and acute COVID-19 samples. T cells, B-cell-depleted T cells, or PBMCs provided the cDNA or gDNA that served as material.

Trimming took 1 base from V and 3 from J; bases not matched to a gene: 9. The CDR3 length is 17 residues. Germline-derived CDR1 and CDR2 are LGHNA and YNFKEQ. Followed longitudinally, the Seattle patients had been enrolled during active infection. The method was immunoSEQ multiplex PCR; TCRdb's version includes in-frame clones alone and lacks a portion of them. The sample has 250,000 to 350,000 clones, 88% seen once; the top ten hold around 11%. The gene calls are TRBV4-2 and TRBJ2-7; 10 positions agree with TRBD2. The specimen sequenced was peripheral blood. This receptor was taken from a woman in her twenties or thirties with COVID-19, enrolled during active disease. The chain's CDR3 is CASSQAIQREGGYEQYF. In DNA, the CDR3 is TGTGCCAGCAGCCAAGCGATCCAGCGGGAGGGGGGCTACGAGCAGTACTTC.